This T cell receptor beta chain was found in a study of cytomegalovirus exposure and HLA in healthy donors. Study details: An earlier analysis found fewer than 120 million unique TCR beta sequences from 150 million to 200 million T cells. Findings and caveats of the study: The only immune exposure information that was available was CMV serostatus. The classifier reportedly diagnosed cytomegalovirus status with high specificity and sensitivity. TCR beta V- and J-gene trimming was later associated with a missense DCLRE1C variant.

Points on this clone: The antigen is undetermined.

V lost 5 bases and J lost 7; bases outside the gene matches: 7. The CDR3 is 14 residues long. CDR1 and CDR2 (germline): SGHRS, YFSETQ. Amplification used 60 Vbeta primers and 13 Jbeta primers. The table came from immunoSEQ multiplex PCR; TCRdb's copy has only in-frame clones and leaves some out. The sample includes under 250,000 clones, over 70% of them seen just once. This TCR derives from a woman aged 55-75 years in good health and CMV-seropositive. The J gene is TRBJ2-2, the V gene TRBV5-1; TRBD1 matches 8 bases. The sample consisted of PBMCs. As DNA, the CDR3 is TGCGCCAGCAGTCCAGGGGGCGCGGACGGGGAGCTGTTTTTT. Protein: CASSPGGADGELFF.